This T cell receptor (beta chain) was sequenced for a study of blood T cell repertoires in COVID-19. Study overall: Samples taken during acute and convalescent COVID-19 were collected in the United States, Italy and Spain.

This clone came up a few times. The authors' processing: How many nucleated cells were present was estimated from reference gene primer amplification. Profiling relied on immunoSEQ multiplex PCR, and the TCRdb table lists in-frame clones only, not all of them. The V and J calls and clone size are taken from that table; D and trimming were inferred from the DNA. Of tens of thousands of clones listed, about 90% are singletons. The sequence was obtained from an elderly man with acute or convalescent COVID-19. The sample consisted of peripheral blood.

CDR3 residues: CSVEPNRGLGGYTF. The CDR3 DNA reads as TGCAGCGTTGAACCAAACAGGGGGCTGGGTGGCTACACCTTC. This sequence joins TRBV29-1 and TRBJ1-2; TRBD1 matches 9 bases. The ends lost 2 bases at V and 7 bases at J; junction bases unmatched: 8. CDR3 length: 14 residues. Germline CDR1 and CDR2: SQVTM and ANQGSEA.